Listed here are 2 T cell receptor beta chains from one sample, sequenced in a study of shared clonotypes between healthy human individuals. Profiling relied on immunoSEQ multiplex PCR, and the TCRdb table lists in-frame clones only, not all of them. The sample holds about 980,000 clones; over 75% are singletons and the top ten take roughly 1.5%. The sequenced sample consisted of memory CD4+ T cells sorted from blood. Subset defined: CD45RA-negative fraction. These receptors were taken from a man aged 18 to 29 in good health.

This chain links TRBV7-2 with TRBJ2-5, with TRBD2 identical over 7 bases. This CDR3 comprises 14 residues. Germline V gene sequence: CDR1 SGHTA, CDR2 FQGNSA. V shed 5 bases, J shed 3 bases, and the junction held 6 bases outside the gene matches. The CDR3 region has the DNA TGTGCCAGCAGCCGAACTCTAGCGGAAGAGACCCAGTACTTC. It encodes CASSRTLAEETQYF.

This CDR3 is CASSSSGSTYEQYF. For the CDR3, the DNA is TGCGCCAGCAGCTCTAGCGGGAGTACCTACGAGCAGTACTTC. This rearrangement joins TRBV5-1 to TRBJ2-7, with 10 bases that match TRBD2. CDR3 length: 14 residues. Germline V gene lookup returns CDR1 SGHRS and CDR2 YFSETQ. With V trimmed by 3 bases and J by 2 bases, 2 bases remained unmatched.